This T cell receptor beta chain was recovered during a study of blood T cell repertoires in COVID-19. As for the study in general: The United States, Italy and Spain supplied acute and convalescent COVID-19 samples. PBMCs, B-cell-depleted T cells, or T cells provided the cDNA or gDNA that made up the material.

Methods used by the authors: How many nucleated cells were present was estimated from reference gene primer amplification. Method: immunoSEQ multiplex PCR; TCRdb's copy keeps in-frame clones and lacks some. Clone size and V and J calls were adopted from that table, with D and trimming inferred from the DNA. The top ten clones hold 4.2% of a sample with 200,000 to 300,000 clones, roughly 84% of them seen once. This receptor was taken from a man in his sixties with acute or convalescent COVID-19. The material sequenced was peripheral blood.

The CDR3 nucleotides read TGTGCCATCAACGTTGCTCAGGGGGCCGATGGCTACACCTTC. It specifies CAINVAQGADGYTF. V gene TRBV10-3 combines with J gene TRBJ1-2, with 8 nucleotides matching TRBD1. The CDR3 spans 14 residues. Germline V gives CDR1 ENHRY, CDR2 SYGVKD. Trimming removed 7 bases from V and 6 bases from J; junction bases left unmatched: 10.